This TCR beta chain was obtained from a study of cytomegalovirus exposure and HLA in healthy donors. CDR3 length: 15 amino acids. Trimming cost V 0 bases and J 2 bases; bases outside gene matches: 2. Germline V gene sequence: CDR1 SGHRS, CDR2 YFSETQ. A few counts support this clone. As yet, its antigen is unknown. Study results and limitations: V- and J-gene trimming of TCR beta was linked (in a later analysis) to a missense DCLRE1C variant. The authors confirmed in vitro that a few CMV-associated chains were specific for CMV antigens. According to the study, about 180 TCR beta chains were cytomegalovirus-associated. Presence/absence analyses assumed roughly uniform sequencing depth across donors.

In the PCR, 60 Vbeta and 13 Jbeta primers were used. Here immunoSEQ multiplex PCR was the method, and the copy in TCRdb shows in-frame clones only, minus some. Counted here are 150,000 to 200,000 clones, over 65% occurring once; the ten biggest clones make up roughly 7.1%. This chain joins TRBV5-1 and TRBJ1-3; 7 bases align to TRBD1. The clonotype comes from a man aged 35 to 55 in good health and CMV-seropositive. Sample: PBMCs. The CDR3 loop reads CASSLAGGTGNTIYF. The CDR3 bases are TGCGCCAGCAGCTTGGCAGGGGGAACTGGAAACACCATATATTTT.